The clone carrying this T cell receptor beta chain turned up a few times. The sample belongs to a study of CD8 T cells in ankylosing spondylitis. V was clipped by 2 bases and J by 9 bases; unmatched bases: 5. This CDR3 contains 14 residues. Germline V CDR1 and CDR2: SGDLS, YYNGEE. With molecular barcodes, quantitative 5'-RACE was used to make the TCR beta libraries. TCRdb passed the 5' RACE reads through MiXCR, listing each CDR3 protein once. This sample has 290,000 or so distinct CDR3 sequences, with roughly 20% found just once. The chain recombines TRBV9 with TRBJ2-1; 10 bases are a match to TRBD2. The clonotype comes from a female donor with ankylosing spondylitis or in good health (not recorded which). Sequenced input: blood, either unsorted or a sorted T cell fraction (not recorded which). CDR3 sequence (DNA): TGTGCCAGCAGCGTCTCCACTAGCGGGGTTGAGCAGTTCTTC. Translated, it gives CASSVSTSGVEQFF.